This record covers a single T cell receptor (beta chain). This specimen comes from a study of T-cell reconstitution after alpha-beta-depleted transplantation in children. The CDR3 runs to 18 residues. V lost 1 base to trimming and J lost 2 bases; unmatched junction nucleotides: 6. Germline values: CDR1 MGHRA, CDR2 YSYEKL. Unique molecular identifiers were incorporated during preparation of the TCRbeta library. TCRdb fed the PCR reads into MiXCR, producing one record per CDR3 protein. The repertoire holds approximately 400,000 distinct CDR3 sequences, with 11% as singletons. The material sequenced was PBMCs from the stem cell graft donor, taken from the stem cell graft. This chain uses TRBV4-1 with TRBJ2-1; TRBD2 aligns across 12 bases. The source of this sequence is a human donor who donated a stem cell graft to a child with acute myeloid leukemia. In DNA form, the CDR3 reads TGCGCCAGCAGCCAAGCCTGGACTAGCGGGGTCCCCTACAATGAGCAGTTCTTC. Translated, it gives CASSQAWTSGVPYNEQFF.